Sequencing of this T cell receptor (beta chain) was carried out in a study of Graves' ophthalmopathy and Graves' hyperthyroidism. Trimming took 3 bases from V and 5 from J; bases not matched to a gene: 4. Germline assignment: CDR1 SGDLS and CDR2 YYNGEE. The CDR3 consists of 15 residues. RNA transcripts were the source from which TCR beta CDR3 regions were amplified. RT-PCR with HTBI primers came first, then second-round multiplex PCR. One entry per CDR3 protein results from TCRdb running MiXCR on the multiplex PCR reads. This sample carries around 50,000 distinct CDR3 sequences, around half of them seen once, and the ten largest clones take roughly 20%.

Input material: peripheral blood. The clonotype comes from an adult man with Graves' ophthalmopathy. V and J are TRBV9 and TRBJ2-3; TRBD1 matches 12 bases. CDR3 sequence: CASSAGTGGRDTQYF. The CDR3, as DNA: TGTGCCAGCAGCGCCGGGACAGGGGGCAGAGATACGCAGTATTTT.